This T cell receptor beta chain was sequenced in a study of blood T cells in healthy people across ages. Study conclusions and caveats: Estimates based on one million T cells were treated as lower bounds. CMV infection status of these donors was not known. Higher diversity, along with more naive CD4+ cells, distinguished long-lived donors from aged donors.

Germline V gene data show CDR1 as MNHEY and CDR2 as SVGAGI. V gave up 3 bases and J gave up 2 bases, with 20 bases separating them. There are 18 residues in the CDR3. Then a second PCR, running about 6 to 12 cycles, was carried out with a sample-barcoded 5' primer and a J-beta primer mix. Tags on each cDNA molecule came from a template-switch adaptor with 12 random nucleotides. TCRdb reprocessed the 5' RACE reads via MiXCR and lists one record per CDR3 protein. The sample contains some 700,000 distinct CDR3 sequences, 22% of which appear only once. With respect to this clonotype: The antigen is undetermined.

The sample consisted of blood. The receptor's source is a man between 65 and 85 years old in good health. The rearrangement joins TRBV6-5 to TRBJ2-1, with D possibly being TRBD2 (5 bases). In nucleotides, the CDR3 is TGTGCCAGCAGTTATCGCGGGCTCGGAAAGGCTACCTACAATGAGCAGTTCTTC. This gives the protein CASSYRGLGKATYNEQFF.